The source of this T cell receptor beta chain is a study of breast tumors, draining lymph nodes, adjacent tissues. One entry per CDR3 protein results from TCRdb running MiXCR on the multiplex PCR reads. The repertoire holds some 250,000 distinct CDR3 sequences, under 40% seen once, with about 3.9% in the top ten. Study-level points and caveats: Tumors had less TCR diversity than lymph nodes, more than nontumor tissue.

This clonotype was seen repeatedly, ten times or more. The antigen is not known. Samples came from axillary lymph nodes draining the breast cancer. V gave up 0 bases and J gave up 5 bases; unmatched junction bases: 10. The CDR3 extends over 15 amino acids. The germline CDR1 and CDR2 sequences are DFQATT and SNEGSKA (reference sequence). The sample comprised axillary lymph node tissue. The chain recombines TRBV20-1 with TRBJ2-7, with 7 nucleotides matching TRBD1. The clonotype originates from a female donor with breast cancer. Some clones in this sample may be carry-over from other donors' samples. The DNA for the CDR3 is TGCAGTGCTAGAGAACTCCCACAGGGGTTGAACGAGCAGTACTTC. Translation gives CSARELPQGLNEQYF.